This T cell receptor (beta chain) was recovered during a study of PD-L1 blockade in urothelial cancer. Study-level information: Blood underwent analysis 3 weeks (second dose) and 6 weeks after treatment began.

Libraries were prepared by immunoSEQ multiplex PCR; TCRdb keeps only in-frame clonotypes and omits some of them. Of around 35,000 clones listed, approximately 80% were seen once; the top ten hold approximately 15%. The time point: pretreatment peripheral blood. After removal of 5 bases from V and 2 bases from J, the junction contained 14 bases not matched to a gene. Germline CDR1 and CDR2: SGHTA and FQGNSA. This CDR3 comprises 18 residues. This chain joins TRBV7-2 and TRBJ2-3, with 9 bases lining up with TRBD2. The material was PBMCs, obtained around atezolizumab (anti-PD-L1) treatment. The receptor was derived from a man aged 60 to 75 with urothelial cancer. The CDR3, as DNA: TGTGCCAGCAGCCTCCGAAGTCGCGGGAGGGCCCTCACAGATACGCAGTATTTT. This codes for CASSLRSRGRALTDTQYF.